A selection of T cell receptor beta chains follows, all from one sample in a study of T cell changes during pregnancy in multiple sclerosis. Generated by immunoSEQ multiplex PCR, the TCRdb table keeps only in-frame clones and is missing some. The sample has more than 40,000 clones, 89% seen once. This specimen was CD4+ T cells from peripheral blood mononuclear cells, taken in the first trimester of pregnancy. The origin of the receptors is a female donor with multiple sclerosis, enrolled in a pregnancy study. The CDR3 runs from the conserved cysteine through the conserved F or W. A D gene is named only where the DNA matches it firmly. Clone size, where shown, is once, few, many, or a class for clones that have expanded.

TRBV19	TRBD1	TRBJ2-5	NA	TGTGCCAGTAGTGGGGGCAGGGGGGAGACCCAGTACTTC	CASSGGRGETQYF
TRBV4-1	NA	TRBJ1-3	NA	TGCGCCAGCAGCTCACTAGACGGGGGCTCTGGAAACACCATATATTTT	CASSSLDGGSGNTIYF
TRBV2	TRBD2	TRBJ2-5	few	TGTGCCAGCAGTGTAGGACAGGGGTCGACTAGCGGGAGACAAGAGACCCAGTACTTC	CASSVGQGSTSGRQETQYF
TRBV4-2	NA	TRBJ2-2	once	TGTGCCAGCAGCCAAGCGGACTACACCGGGGAGCTGTTTTTT	CASSQADYTGELFF
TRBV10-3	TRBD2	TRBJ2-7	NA	TGTGCCATCAGTCCAGGGCTAGCGGGAGGGGACTACGAGCAGTACTTC	CAISPGLAGGDYEQYF
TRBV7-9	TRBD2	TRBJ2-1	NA	TGTGCCAGCAGCCCCGGACTAGTCTATGAGCAGTTCTTC	CASSPGLVYEQFF
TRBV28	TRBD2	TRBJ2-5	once	TGTGCCAGCAGTTCATGGACTAGCGGGACAGAGACCCAGTACTTC	CASSSWTSGTETQYF
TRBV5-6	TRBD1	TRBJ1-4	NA	TGTGCCAGCAGCGGGGACAGGACCTTTGAAAAACTGTTTTTT	CASSGDRTFEKLFF
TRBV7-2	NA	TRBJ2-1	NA	TGTGCCAGCAGCTTAAGGCCAGGGGTGGGCAATGAGCAGTTCTTC	CASSLRPGVGNEQFF
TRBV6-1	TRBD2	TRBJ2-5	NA	TGTGCCAGCAGTCCGCTAGCGGGAGGACAAGAGACCCAGTACTTC	CASSPLAGGQETQYF
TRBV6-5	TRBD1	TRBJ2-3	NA	TGTGCCAGCAGGAGACAGGGATTTAGCACAGATACGCAGTATTTT	CASRRQGFSTDTQYF
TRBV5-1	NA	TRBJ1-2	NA	TGCGCCAGCAGCCGTACCGACAGCTATGGCTACACCTTC	CASSRTDSYGYTF
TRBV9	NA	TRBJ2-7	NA	TGTGCCAGCAGCGTAGAGGAAAGAGACTGGCAGTACTTC	CASSVEERDWQYF
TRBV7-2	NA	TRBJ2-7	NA	TGTGCCAGCAGCGTGAGCGGCGCCCGAACCTACGAGCAGTACTTC	CASSVSGARTYEQYF
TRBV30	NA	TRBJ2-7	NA	TGTGCCTGGATGAACGGGAGACTTCAGCAGTACTTC	CAWMNGRLQQYF
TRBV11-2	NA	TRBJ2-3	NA	TGTGCCAGCAGCGACCGGCGGGGCACAGATACGCAGTATTTT	CASSDRRGTDTQYF
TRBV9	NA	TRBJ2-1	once	TGTGCCGCGAAAGACTATCCCGCCAATGAGCAGTTCTTC	CAAKDYPANEQFF
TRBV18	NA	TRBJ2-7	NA	TGTGCCAGCTCACCACCTCTTAACGGTTACGAGCAGTACTTC	CASSPPLNGYEQYF
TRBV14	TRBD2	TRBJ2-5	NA	TGTGCCAGCAGCCTGATAGCGGGAGGAGAGACCCAGTACTTC	CASSLIAGGETQYF
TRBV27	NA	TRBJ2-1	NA	TGTGCCAGCGGAGGACAGAGCTCCTACAATGAGCAGTTCTTC	CASGGQSSYNEQFF
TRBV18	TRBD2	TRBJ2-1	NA	TGTGCCAGCTCACCGACTAGCGGGAGCTACAATGAGCAGTTCTTC	CASSPTSGSYNEQFF
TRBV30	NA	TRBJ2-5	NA	TGTGCCTGGAGTGGAGACTATCCGAGGAAGACCCAGTACTTC	CAWSGDYPRKTQYF
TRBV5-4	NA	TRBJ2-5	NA	TGTGCCAGCAGCTTGGTCGGCGGAGGACAAGAGACCCAGTACTTC	CASSLVGGGQETQYF
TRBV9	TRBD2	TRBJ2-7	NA	TGTGCCAGCAGCGTAGCGGGGGAGGGCGAGCAGTACTTC	CASSVAGEGEQYF
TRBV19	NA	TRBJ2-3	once	TGTGCCAGTAGTATCGGGGGACCTAGCACAGATACGCAGTATTTT	CASSIGGPSTDTQYF
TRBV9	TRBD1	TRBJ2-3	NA	TGTGCCAGCAGCGTAGTCGGTAGGGGGCGAGGCACAGATACGCAGTATTTT	CASSVVGRGRGTDTQYF
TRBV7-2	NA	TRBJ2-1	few	TGTGCCAGCAGCTTAGAAGGTGGCAGGGGGGCCTACAATGAGCAGTTCTTC	CASSLEGGRGAYNEQFF
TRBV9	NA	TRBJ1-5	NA	TGTGCCAGCAGCTCTAAACCCTCAGGGAGCAATCAGCCCCAGCATTTT	CASSSKPSGSNQPQHF
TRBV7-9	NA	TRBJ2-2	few	TGTGCCAGCAGCTTCGCGGGGTATGCCGGGGAGCTGTTTTTT	CASSFAGYAGELFF
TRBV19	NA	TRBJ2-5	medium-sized	TGTGCCAGTAGTATCGGGGGCGGGAGTGCAGAGACCCAGTACTTC	CASSIGGGSAETQYF
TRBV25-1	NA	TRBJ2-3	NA	TGTGCCAGCAGTGACGTACTACTATCCTCTAGCACAGATACGCAGTATTTT	CASSDVLLSSSTDTQYF
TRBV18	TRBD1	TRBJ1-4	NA	TGTGCCAGCTCACCCGACAGGGGTGCTAATGAAAAACTGTTTTTT	CASSPDRGANEKLFF
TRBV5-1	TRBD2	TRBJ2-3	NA	TGCGCCAGCAGCCCTGGGACTAGCGGGAGTAAATATACGCAGTATTTT	CASSPGTSGSKYTQYF
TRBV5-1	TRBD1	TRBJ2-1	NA	TGCGCCAGCAGCAGGGACAGGGTTTCCTACAATGAGCAGTTCTTC	CASSRDRVSYNEQFF
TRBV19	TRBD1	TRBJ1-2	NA	TGTGCCAGTAGTGCCCTCCGGGACAGGGGGCGAATTAACTATGGCTACACCTTC	CASSALRDRGRINYGYTF
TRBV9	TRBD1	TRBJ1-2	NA	TGTGCCAGCAGCGCCTGGGCAGGGGGACTCGATGGCTACACCTTC	CASSAWAGGLDGYTF
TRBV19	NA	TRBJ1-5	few	TGTGCCAGTAGTACAGGTAGCAATCAGCCCCAGCATTTT	CASSTGSNQPQHF
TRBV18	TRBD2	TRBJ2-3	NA	TGTGCCAGCTCACCACCCTTTGCGGGAGTGGGGGATACGCAGTATTTT	CASSPPFAGVGDTQYF
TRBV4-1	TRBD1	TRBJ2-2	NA	TGCGCCAGCAGCCAAGCCAGAACAGGGGGCACCGGGGAGCTGTTTTTT	CASSQARTGGTGELFF
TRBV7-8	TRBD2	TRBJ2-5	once	TGTGCCAGCAGCTTACTAGCGGGAGGAATAGAGACCCAGTACTTC	CASSLLAGGIETQYF
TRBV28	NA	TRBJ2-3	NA	TGTGCCAGCGTGGGGGGAGACAACGCTGGGAAGGCGCAGTATTTT	CASVGGDNAGKAQYF
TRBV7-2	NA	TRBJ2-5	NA	TGTGCCAGCAGCTCGGGACTTCACCAAGAGACCCAGTACTTC	CASSSGLHQETQYF
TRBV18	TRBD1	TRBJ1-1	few	TGTGCCAGCACAATGACATGGGACAGTTTGAACACTGAAGCTTTCTTT	CASTMTWDSLNTEAFF
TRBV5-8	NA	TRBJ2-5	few	TGTGCCAGCAGCGGTGGACGCAGGCAGAGCGGGGAGACCCAGTACTTC	CASSGGRRQSGETQYF
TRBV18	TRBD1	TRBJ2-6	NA	TGTGCCAGCTCACCTCTGGGACAGGTAAACTCTGGGGCCAACGTCCTGACTTTC	CASSPLGQVNSGANVLTF
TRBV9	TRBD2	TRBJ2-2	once	TGTGCCAGCAGCGTCCGACTAGCACCGAACACCGGGGAGCTGTTTTTT	CASSVRLAPNTGELFF
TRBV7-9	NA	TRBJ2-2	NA	TGTGCCAGCAGCTTAGGACACCGCACCGGGGAGCTGTTTTTT	CASSLGHRTGELFF